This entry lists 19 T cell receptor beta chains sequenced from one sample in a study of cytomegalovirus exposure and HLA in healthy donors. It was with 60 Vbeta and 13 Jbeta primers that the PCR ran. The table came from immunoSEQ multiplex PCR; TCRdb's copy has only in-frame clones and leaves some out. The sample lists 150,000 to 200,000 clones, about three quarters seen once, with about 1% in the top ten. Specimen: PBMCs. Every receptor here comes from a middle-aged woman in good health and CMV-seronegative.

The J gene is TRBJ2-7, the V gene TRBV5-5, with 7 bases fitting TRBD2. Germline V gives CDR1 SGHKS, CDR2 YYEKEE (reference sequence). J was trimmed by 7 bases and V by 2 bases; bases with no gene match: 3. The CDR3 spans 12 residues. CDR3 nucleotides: TGTGCCAGCAGCTTTTGGGGGGGAGAGCAGTACTTC. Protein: CASSFWGGEQYF. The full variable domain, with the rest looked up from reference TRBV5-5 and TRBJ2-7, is DAGVTQSPTHLIKTRGQQVTLRCSPISGHKSVSWYQQVLGQGPQFIFQYYEKEERGRGNFPDRFSARQFPNYSSELNVNALLLGDSALYLCASSFWGGEQYFGPGTRLTVT.

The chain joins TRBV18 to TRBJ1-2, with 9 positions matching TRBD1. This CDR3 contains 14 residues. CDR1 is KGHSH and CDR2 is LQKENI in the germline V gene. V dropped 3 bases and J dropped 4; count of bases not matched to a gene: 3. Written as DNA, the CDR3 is TGTGCCAGCTCACCGGGACAGGGAATCTATGGCTACACCTTC. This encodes CASSPGQGIYGYTF.

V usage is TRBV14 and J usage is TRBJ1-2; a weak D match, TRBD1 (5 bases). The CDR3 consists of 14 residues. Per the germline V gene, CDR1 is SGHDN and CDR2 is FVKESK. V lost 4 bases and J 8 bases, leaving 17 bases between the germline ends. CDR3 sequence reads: CASSPYQGSGGYTF. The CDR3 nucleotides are TGTGCCAGCAGCCCTTATCAGGGTAGCGGCGGCTACACCTTC.

CDR3 nucleotides: TGTGCCAGCAGCCAAGACTTCCCGGATACGCAGTATTTT. The encoded protein is CASSQDFPDTQYF. V is TRBV4-2 and J is TRBJ2-3, with D unclear. The germline gives CDR1 LGHNA, CDR2 YNFKEQ. Trimming removed 0 bases from V and 6 bases from J, with 7 bases in between. The CDR3 totals 13 residues.

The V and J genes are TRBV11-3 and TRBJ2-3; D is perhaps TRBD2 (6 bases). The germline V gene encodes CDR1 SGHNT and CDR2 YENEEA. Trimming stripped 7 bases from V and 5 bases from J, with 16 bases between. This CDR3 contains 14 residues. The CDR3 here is CASTTPGRGDTQYF. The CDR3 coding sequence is TGTGCCAGCACCACCCCTGGGCGGGGAGATACGCAGTATTTT.

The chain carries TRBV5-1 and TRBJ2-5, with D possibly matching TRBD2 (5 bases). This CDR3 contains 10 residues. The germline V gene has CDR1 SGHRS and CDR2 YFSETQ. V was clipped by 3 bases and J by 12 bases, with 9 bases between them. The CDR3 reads CASSSAGKYF. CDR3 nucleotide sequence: TGCGCCAGCAGCTCGGCCGGGAAGTACTTC.

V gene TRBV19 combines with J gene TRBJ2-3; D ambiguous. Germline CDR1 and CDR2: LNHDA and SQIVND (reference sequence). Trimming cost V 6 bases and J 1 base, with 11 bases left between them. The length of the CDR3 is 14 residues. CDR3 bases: TGTGCCAGTAGCGAAGGTCGGGGCACAGATACGCAGTATTTT. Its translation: CASSEGRGTDTQYF. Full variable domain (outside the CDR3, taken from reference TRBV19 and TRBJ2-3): DGGITQSPKYLFRKEGQNVTLSCEQNLNHDAMYWYRQDPGQGLRLIYYSQIVNDFQKGDIAEGYSVSREKKESFPLTVTSAQKNPTAFYLCASSEGRGTDTQYFGPGTRLTVL.

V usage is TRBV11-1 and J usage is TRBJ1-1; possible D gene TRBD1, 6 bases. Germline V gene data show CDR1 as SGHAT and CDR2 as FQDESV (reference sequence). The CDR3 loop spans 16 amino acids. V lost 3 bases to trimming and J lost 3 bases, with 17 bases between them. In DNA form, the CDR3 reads TGTGCCAGCAGCTTGGGCCCGACAGGAGTAGACACTGAAGCTTTCTTT. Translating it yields CASSLGPTGVDTEAFF.

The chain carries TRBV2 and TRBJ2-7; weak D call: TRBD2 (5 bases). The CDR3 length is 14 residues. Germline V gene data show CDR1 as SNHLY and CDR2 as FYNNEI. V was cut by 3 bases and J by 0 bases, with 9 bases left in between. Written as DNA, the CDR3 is TGTGCCAGCAGTGAGAGAGGGAGCTCCTACGAGCAGTACGTC. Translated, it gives CASSERGSSYEQYV.

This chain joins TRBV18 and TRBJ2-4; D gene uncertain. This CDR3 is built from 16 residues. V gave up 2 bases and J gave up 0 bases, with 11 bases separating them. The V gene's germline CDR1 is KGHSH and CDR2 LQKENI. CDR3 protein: CASSPVEQLAKNIQYF. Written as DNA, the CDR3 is TGTGCCAGCTCACCAGTAGAACAGCTAGCCAAAAACATTCAGTACTTC.

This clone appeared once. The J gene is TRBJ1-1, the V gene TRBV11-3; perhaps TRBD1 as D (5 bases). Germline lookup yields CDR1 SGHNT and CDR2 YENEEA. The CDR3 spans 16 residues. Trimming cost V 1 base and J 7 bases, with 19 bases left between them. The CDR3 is CASSLAAWAGRSEAFF. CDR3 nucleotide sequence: TGTGCCAGCAGCTTAGCGGCCTGGGCAGGGCGCAGTGAAGCTTTCTTT.

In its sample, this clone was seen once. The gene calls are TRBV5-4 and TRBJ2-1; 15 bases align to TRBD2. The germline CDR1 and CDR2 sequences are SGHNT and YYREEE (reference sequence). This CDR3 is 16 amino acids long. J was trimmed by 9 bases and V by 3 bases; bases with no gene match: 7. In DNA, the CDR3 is TGTGCCAGCAGCTGGAGGGGACTAGCGGGAGGCGGTGAGCAGTTCTTC. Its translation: CASSWRGLAGGGEQFF.

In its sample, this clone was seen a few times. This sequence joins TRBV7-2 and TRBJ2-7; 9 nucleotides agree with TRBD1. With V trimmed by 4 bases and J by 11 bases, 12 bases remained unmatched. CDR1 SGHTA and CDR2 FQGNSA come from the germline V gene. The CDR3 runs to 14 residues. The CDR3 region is CASSSVPGQGGEYV. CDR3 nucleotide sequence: TGTGCCAGCAGCTCGGTTCCGGGACAGGGAGGCGAGTACGTC.

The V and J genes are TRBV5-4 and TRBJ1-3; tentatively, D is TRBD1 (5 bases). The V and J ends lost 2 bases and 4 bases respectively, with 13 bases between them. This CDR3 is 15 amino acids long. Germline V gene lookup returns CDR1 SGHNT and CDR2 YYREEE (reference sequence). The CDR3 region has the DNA TGTGCCAGCAGCTTCTTTCGCGGGGCAGGAAACACCATATATTTT. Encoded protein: CASSFFRGAGNTIYF.

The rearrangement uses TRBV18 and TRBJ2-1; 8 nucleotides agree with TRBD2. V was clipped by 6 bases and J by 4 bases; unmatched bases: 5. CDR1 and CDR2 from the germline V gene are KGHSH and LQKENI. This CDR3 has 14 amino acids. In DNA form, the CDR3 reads TGTGCCAGCTCGAGAACTAGCGGATACAATGAGCAGTTCTTC. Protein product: CASSRTSGYNEQFF. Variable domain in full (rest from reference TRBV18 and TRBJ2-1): NAGVMQNPRHLVRRRGQEARLRCSPMKGHSHVYWYRQLPEEGLKFMVYLQKENIIDESGMPKERFSAEFPKEGPSILRIQQVVRGDSAAYFCASSRTSGYNEQFFGPGTRLTVL.

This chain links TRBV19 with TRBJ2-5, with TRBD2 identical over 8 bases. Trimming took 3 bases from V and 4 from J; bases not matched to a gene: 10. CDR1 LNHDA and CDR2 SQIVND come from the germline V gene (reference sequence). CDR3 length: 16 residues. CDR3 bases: TGTGCCAGTAGTATCGGGACTTCAGCGGGAGTAGAGACCCAGTACTTC. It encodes CASSIGTSAGVETQYF.

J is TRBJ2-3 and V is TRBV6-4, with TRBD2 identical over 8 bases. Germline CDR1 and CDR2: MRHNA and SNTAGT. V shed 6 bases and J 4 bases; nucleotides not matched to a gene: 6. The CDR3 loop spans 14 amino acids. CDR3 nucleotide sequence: TGTGCCAGCAGCTTTAGCGGGACCGCAGATACGCAGTATTTT. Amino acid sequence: CASSFSGTADTQYF.

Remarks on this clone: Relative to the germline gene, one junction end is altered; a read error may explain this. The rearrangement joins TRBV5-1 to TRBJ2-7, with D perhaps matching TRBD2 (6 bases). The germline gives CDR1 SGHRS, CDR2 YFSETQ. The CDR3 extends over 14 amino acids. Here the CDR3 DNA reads TGCGCCAGCAGCTTGATCGGGGGATCCTACGGGCAGTACTTC. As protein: CASSLIGGSYGQYF.

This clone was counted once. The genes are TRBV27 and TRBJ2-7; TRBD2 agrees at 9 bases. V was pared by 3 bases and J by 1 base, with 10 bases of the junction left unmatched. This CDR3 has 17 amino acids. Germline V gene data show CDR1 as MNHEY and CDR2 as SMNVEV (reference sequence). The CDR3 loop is CASSLALGSGRSYEQYF. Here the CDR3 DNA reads TGTGCCAGCAGTTTGGCGCTCGGAAGCGGGAGGTCCTACGAGCAGTACTTC.